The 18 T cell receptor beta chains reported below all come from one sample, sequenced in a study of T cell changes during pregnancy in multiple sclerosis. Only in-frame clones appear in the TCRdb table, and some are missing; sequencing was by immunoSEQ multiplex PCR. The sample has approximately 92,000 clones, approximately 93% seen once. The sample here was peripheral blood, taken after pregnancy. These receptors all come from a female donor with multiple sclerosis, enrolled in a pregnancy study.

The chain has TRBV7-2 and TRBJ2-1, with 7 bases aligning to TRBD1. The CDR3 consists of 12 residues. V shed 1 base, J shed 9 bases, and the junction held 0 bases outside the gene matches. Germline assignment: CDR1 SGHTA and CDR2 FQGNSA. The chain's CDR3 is CASSLGTGEQFF. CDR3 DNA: TGTGCCAGCAGCTTAGGGACAGGTGAGCAGTTCTTC.

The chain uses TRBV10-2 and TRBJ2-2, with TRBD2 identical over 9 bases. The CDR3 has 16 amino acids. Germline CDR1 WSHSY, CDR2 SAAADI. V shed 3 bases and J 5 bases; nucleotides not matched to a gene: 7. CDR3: CASSEGLAGWTGELFF. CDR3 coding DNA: TGCGCCAGCAGTGAAGGGCTAGCGGGATGGACCGGGGAGCTGTTTTTT.

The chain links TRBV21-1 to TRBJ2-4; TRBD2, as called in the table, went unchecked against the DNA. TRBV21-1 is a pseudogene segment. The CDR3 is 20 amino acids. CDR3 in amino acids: CASSKEGRTSGRFAKNIQYF. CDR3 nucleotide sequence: TGTGCCAGCAGCAAAGAAGGAAGGACTAGCGGGAGATTCGCCAAAAACATTCAGTACTTC.

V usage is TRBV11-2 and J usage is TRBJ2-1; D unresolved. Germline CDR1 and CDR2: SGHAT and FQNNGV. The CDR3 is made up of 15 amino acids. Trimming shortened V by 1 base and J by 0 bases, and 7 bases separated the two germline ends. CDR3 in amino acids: CASSLGLSSYNEQFF. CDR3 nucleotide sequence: TGTGCCAGCAGCTTAGGTCTAAGCTCCTACAATGAGCAGTTCTTC.

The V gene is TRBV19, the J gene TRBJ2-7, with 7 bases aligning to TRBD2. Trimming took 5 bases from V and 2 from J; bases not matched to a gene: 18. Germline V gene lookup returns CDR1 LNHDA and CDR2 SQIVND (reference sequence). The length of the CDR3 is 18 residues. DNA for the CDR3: TGTGCCAGTAGTCCCTCCCCTGCCCGACTAGCAGGGACCTACGAGCAGTACTTC. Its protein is CASSPSPARLAGTYEQYF.

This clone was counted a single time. Here the CDR3 DNA reads TGTGCCAGCAGCACTGGAGCGGGAGACCCCTACGAGCAGTACTTC. Its protein product is CASSTGAGDPYEQYF. The gene calls are TRBV11-2 and TRBJ2-7, with 8 bases fitting TRBD2. The ends lost 5 bases at V and 2 bases at J; junction bases unmatched: 8. CDR1 and CDR2 from the germline V gene are SGHAT and FQNNGV. This CDR3 region has 15 residues.

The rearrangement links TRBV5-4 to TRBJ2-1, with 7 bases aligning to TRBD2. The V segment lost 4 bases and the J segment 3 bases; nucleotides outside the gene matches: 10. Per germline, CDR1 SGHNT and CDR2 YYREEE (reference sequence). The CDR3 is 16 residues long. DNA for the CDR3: TGTGCCAGCAGCCGGTGGTTTGGGGGGGGCTACAATGAGCAGTTCTTC. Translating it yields CASSRWFGGGYNEQFF.

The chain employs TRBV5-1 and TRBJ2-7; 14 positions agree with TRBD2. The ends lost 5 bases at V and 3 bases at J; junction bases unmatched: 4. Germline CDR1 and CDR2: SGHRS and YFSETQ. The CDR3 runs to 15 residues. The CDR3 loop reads CASRYGTSGSYEQYF. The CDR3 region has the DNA TGCGCCAGCAGATATGGGACTAGCGGGAGCTACGAGCAGTACTTC.

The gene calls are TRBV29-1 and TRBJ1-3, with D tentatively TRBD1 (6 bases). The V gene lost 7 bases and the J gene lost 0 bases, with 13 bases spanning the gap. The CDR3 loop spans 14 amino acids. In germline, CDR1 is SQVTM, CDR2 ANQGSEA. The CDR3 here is CSARTVFSGNTIYF. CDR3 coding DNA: TGCAGCGCCCGGACAGTGTTCTCTGGAAACACCATATATTTT. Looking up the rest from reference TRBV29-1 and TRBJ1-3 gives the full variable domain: SAVISQKPSRDICQRGTSLTIQCQVDSQVTMMFWYRQQPGQSLTLIATANQGSEATYESGFVIDKFPISRPNLTFSTLTVSNMSPEDSSIYLCSARTVFSGNTIYFGEGSWLTVV.

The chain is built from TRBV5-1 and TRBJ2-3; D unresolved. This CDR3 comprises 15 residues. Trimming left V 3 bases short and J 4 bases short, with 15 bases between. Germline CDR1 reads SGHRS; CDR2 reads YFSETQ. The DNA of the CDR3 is TGCGCCAGCAGCTCCTACTCCTTTATCTCAGATACGCAGTATTTT. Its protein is CASSSYSFISDTQYF.

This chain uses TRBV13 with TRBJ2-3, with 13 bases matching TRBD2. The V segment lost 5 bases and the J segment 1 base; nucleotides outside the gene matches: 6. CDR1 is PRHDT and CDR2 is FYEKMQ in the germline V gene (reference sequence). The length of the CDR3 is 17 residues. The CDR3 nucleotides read TGTGCCAGCAGCCCCCGGGGGACTAGCGGGGGCACAGATACGCAGTATTTT. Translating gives CASSPRGTSGGTDTQYF.

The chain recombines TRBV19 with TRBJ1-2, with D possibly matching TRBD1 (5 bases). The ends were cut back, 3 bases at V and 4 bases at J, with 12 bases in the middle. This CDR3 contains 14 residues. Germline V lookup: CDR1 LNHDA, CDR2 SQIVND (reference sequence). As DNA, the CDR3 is TGTGCCAGTAGTATCCCGGGGGGGAGCTATGGCTACACCTTC. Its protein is CASSIPGGSYGYTF.

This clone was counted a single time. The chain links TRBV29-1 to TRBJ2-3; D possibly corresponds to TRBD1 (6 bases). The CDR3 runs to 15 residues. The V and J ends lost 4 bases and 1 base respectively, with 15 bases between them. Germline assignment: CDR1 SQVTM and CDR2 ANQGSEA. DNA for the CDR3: TGCAGCGTTGGAATAGGGGGATTGGGCACAGATACGCAGTATTTT. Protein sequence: CSVGIGGLGTDTQYF.

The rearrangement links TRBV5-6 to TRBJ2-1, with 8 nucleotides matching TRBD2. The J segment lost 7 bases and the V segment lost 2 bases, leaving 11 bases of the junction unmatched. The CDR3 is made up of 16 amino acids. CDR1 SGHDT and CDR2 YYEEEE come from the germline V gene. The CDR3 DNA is TGTGCCAGCAGCTTCGACAGCGGGAGAATTCAAAATGAGCAGTTCTTC. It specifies CASSFDSGRIQNEQFF.

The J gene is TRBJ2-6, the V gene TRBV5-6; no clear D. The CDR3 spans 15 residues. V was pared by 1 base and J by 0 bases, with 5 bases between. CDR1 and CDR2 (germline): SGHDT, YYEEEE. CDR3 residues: CASSLLRSGANVLTF. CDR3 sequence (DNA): TGTGCCAGCAGCTTGCTGCGCTCTGGGGCCAACGTCCTGACTTTC. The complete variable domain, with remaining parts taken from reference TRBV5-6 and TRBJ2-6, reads DAGVTQSPTHLIKTRGQQVTLRCSPKSGHDTVSWYQQALGQGPQFIFQYYEEEERQRGNFPDRFSGHQFPNYSSELNVNALLLGDSALYLCASSLLRSGANVLTFGAGSRLTVL.

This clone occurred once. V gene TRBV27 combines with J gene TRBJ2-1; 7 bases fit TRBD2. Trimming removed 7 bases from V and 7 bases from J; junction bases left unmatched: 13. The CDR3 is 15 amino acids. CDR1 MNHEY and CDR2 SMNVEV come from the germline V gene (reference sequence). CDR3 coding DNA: TGTGCCAGCACAAGGAGCCGGGGAGGGCTAAATGAGCAGTTCTTC. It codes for CASTRSRGGLNEQFF.

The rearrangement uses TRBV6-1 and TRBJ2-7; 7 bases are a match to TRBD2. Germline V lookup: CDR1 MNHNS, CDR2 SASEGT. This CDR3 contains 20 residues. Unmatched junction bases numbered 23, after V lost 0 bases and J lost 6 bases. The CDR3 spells CASSEALRNWGGEGLSEQYF. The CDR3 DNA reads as TGTGCCAGCAGTGAAGCGCTCCGGAATTGGGGGGGGGAGGGCCTCTCCGAGCAGTACTTC.

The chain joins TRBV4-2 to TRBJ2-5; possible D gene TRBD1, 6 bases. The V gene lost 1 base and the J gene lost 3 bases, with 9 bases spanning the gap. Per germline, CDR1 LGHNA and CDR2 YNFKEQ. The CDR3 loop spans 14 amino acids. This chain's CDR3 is CASSQGKGEETQYF. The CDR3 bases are TGTGCCAGCAGCCAAGGAAAGGGGGAAGAGACCCAGTACTTC.